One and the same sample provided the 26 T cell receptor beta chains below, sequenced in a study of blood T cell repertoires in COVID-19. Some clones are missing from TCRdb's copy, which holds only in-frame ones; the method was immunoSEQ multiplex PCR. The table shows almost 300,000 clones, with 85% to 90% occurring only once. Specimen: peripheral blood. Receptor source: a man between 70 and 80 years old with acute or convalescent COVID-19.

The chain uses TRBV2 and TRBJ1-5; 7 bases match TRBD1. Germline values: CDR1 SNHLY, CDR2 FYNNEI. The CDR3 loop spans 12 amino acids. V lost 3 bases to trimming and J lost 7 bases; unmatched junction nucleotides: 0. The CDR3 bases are TGTGCCAGCAGTGACAGGGGGCAGCCCCAGCATTTT. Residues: CASSDRGQPQHF.

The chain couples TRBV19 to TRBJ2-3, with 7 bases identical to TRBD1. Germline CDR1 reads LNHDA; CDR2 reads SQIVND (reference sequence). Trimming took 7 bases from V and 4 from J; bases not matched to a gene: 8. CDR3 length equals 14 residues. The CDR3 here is CASKPDRVADTQYF. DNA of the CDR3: TGTGCCAGTAAACCAGACAGGGTGGCAGATACGCAGTATTTT.

Here the CDR3 reads CASSRVQETQYF. The CDR3 DNA reads as TGTGCCAGCAGCAGGGTCCAAGAGACCCAGTACTTC. The rearrangement uses TRBV2 and TRBJ2-5, with a weak D call TRBD1 (5 bases). V was shortened by 6 bases and J by 1 base, with 6 bases between the two germline ends. CDR3 length: 12 residues. The germline CDR1 and CDR2 sequences are SNHLY and FYNNEI.

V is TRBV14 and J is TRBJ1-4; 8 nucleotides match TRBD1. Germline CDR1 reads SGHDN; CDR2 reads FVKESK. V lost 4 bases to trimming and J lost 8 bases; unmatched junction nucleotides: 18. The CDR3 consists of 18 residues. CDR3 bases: TGTGCCAGCAGCCTTATACAAGGCGGACAGGGAACCCTCGAAAAACTGTTTTTT. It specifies CASSLIQGGQGTLEKLFF.

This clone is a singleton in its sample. Written as DNA, the CDR3 is TGTGCCAGCAGCTCCCTTTTGAGGCTAGCGCTAAGCCCCTACGAGCAGTACTTC. It specifies CASSSLLRLALSPYEQYF. The gene calls are TRBV7-8 and TRBJ2-7, with D possibly TRBD2 on 6 matching bases. Trimming left V 4 bases short and J 2 bases short, with 24 bases between. The germline V gene has CDR1 SGHVS and CDR2 FQNEAQ. This CDR3 region has 18 residues.

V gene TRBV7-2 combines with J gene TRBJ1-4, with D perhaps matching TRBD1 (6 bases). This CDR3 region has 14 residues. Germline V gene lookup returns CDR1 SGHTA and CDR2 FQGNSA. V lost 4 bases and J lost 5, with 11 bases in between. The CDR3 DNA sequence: TGTGCCAGCAGCTCACAGGGACGGAATGAAAAACTGTTTTTT. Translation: CASSSQGRNEKLFF.

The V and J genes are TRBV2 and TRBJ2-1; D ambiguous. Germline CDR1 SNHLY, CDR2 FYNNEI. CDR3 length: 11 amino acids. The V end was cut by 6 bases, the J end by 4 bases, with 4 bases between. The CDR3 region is CASRQYNEQFF. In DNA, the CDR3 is TGTGCCAGCAGACAATACAATGAGCAGTTCTTC.

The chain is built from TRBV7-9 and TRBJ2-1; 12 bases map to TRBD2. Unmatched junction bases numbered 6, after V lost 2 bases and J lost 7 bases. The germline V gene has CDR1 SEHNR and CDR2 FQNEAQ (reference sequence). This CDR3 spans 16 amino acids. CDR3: CASSLSWLAGGNEQFF. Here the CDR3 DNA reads TGTGCCAGCAGCTTAAGTTGGCTAGCGGGAGGGAATGAGCAGTTCTTC.

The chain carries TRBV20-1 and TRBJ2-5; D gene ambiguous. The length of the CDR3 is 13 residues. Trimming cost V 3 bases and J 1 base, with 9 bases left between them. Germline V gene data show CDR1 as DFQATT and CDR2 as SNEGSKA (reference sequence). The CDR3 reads CSASRLSQETQYF. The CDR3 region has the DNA TGCAGTGCTAGTCGACTGAGCCAAGAGACCCAGTACTTC.

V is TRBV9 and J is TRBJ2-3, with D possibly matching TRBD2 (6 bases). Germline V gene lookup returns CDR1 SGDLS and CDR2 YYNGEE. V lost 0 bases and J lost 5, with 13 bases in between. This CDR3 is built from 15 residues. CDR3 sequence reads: CASSVGTGALDTQYF. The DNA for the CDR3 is TGTGCCAGCAGCGTAGGGACGGGAGCCTTAGATACGCAGTATTTT.

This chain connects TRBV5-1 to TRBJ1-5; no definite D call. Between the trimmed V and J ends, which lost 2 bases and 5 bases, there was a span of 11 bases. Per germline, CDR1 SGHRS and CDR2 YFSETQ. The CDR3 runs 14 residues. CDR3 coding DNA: TGCGCCAGCAGCTTAAGCGGAAGGGATCAGCCCCAGCATTTT. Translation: CASSLSGRDQPQHF.

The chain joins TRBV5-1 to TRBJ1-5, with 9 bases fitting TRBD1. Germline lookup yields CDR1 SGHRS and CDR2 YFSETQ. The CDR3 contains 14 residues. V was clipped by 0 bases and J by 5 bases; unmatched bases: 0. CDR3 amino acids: CASSLGQGDQPQHF. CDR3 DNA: TGCGCCAGCAGCTTGGGACAGGGGGATCAGCCCCAGCATTTT.

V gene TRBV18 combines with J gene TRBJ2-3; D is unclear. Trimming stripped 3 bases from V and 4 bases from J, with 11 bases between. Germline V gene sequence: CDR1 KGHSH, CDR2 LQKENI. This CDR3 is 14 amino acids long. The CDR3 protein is CASSPSASSDTQYF. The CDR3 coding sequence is TGTGCCAGCTCACCCTCGGCTAGTTCAGATACGCAGTATTTT.

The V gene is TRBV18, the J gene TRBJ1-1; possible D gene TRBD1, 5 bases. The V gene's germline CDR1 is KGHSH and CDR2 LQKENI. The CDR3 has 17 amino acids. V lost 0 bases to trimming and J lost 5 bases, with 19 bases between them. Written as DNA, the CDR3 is TGTGCCAGCTCACCACCGGGCAGGGTACGGAGTGGGACTGAAGCTTTCTTT. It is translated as CASSPPGRVRSGTEAFF.

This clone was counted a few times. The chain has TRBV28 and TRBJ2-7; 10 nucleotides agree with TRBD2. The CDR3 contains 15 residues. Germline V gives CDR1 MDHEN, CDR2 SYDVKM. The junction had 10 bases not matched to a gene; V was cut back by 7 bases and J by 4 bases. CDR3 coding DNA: TGTGCCAGCACCCTAGGTACTAGCGGGGTATACGAGCAGTACTTC. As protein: CASTLGTSGVYEQYF.

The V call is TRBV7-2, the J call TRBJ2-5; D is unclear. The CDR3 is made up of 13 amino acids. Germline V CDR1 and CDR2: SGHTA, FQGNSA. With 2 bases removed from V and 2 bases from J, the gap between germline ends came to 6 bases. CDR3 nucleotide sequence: TGTGCCAGCAGCTTACTTCGGCAAGAGACCCAGTACTTC. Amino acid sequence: CASSLLRQETQYF.

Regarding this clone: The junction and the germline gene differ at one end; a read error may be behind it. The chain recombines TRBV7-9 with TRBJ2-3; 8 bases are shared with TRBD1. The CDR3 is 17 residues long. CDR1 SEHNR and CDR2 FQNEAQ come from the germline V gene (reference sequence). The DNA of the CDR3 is TGTGCCAGCAACTTACAGACAGGGGACCGAAGCACAGATACGCAGTATTTT. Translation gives CASNLQTGDRSTDTQYF.

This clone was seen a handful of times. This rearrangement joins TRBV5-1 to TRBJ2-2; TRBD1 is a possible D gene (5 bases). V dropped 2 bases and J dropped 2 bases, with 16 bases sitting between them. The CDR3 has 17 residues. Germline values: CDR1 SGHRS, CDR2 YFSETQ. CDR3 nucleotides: TGCGCCAGCAGCTTCGACGGATACAGGCCTAACACCGGGGAGCTGTTTTTT. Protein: CASSFDGYRPNTGELFF.

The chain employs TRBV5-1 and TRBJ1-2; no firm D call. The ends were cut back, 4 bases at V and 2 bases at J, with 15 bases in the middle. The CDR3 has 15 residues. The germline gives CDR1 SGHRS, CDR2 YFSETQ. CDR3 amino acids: CASSRTGEGNYGYTF. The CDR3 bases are TGCGCCAGCAGCCGGACCGGGGAGGGCAACTATGGCTACACCTTC.

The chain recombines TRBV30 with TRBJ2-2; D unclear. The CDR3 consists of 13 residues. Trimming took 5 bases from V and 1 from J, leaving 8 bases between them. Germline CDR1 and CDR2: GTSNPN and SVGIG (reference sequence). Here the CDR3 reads CAWGPQNTGELFF. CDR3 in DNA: TGTGCCTGGGGACCCCAGAACACCGGGGAGCTGTTTTTT.

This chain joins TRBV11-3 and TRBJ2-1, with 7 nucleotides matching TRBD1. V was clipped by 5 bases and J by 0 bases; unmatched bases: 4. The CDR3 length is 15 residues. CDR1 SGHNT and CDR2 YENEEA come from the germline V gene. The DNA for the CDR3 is TGTGCCAGCAGCCGGACAGGCGTCTCCTACAATGAGCAGTTCTTC. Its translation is CASSRTGVSYNEQFF.

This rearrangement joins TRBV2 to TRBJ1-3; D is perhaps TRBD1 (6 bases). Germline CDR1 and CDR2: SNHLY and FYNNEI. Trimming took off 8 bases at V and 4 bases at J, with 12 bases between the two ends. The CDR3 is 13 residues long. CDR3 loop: CASLQGPGNTIYF. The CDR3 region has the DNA TGTGCCAGCCTACAGGGTCCAGGAAACACCATATATTTT.

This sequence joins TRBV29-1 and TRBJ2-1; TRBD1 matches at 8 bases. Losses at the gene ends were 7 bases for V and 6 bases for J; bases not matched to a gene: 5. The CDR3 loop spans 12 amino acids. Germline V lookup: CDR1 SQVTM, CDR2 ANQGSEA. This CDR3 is CSGQGWGNEQFF. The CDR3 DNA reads TGCAGCGGACAGGGGTGGGGCAATGAGCAGTTCTTC.

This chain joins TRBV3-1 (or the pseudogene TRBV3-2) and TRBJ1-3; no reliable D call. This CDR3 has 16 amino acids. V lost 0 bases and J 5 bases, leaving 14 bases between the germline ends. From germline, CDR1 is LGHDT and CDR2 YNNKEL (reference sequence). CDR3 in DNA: TGTGCCAGCAGCCAAGAGGCGGGAACGTCCCGAAACACCATATATTTT. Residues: CASSQEAGTSRNTIYF.

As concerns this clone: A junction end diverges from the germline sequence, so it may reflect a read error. The CDR3 DNA sequence: TGTGCCAGCAGTTACACAGGGCCGGGTCGGGACTTC. It specifies CASSYTGPGRDF. J is TRBJ2-5 and V is TRBV6-2 or TRBV6-3; weak D call: TRBD1 (6 bases). Per the germline V gene, CDR1 is MNHEY and CDR2 is SVGEGT. The CDR3 runs to 12 residues.

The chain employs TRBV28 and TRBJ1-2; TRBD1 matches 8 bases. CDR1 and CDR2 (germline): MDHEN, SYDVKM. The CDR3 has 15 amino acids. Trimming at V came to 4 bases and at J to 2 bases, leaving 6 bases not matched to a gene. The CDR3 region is CASSSWSGGNYGYTF. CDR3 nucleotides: TGTGCCAGCAGTTCTTGGTCAGGGGGCAACTATGGCTACACCTTC.